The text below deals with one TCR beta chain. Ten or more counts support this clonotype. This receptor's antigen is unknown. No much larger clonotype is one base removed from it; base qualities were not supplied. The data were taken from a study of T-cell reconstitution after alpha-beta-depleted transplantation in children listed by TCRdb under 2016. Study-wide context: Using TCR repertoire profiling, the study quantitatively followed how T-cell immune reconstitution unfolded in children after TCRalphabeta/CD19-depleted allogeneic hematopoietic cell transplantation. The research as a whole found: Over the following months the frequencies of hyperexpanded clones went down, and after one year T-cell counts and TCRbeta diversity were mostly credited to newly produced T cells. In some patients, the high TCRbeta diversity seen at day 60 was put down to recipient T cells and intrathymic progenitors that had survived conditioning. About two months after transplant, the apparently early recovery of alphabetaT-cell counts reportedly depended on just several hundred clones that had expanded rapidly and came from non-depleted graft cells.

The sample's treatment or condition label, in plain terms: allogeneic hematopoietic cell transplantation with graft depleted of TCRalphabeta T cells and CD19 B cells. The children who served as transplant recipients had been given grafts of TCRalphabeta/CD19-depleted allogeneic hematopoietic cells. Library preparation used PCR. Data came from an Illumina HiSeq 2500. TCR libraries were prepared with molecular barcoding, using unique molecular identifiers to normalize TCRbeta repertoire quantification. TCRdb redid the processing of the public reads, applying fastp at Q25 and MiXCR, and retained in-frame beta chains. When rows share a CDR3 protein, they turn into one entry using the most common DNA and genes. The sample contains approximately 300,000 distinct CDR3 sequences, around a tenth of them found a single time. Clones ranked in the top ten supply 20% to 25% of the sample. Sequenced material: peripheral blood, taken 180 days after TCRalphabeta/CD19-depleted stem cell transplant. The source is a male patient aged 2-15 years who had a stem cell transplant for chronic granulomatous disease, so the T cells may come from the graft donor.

The CDR3 in this case is CASSLMTSGRGETQYF. The nucleotides read TGTGCCAGCTCACTGATGACTAGCGGGAGAGGAGAGACCCAGTACTTC. The chain uses TRBV18 and TRBJ2-5, with 12 middle bases fitting TRBD2. CDR3 length: 16 amino acids, cysteine to phenylalanine. The read is trimmed to its CDR3 DNA, 48 bases read in frame from base 1. Per the germline V gene, KGHSH is the CDR1 and LQKENI is the CDR2. V is trimmed back by 4 bases and J by 4 bases, and the junction contains 7 bases that no gene match accounts for.